This T cell receptor beta chain emerged from a study of shared clonotypes between healthy human individuals. Findings of the study overall: Richness estimates generally favored naive over memory subsets. Naive CD4 clonotypes overlapped across several donors at roughly 5.1%.

Points on this clone: Its antigen is as yet unknown.

It was CD45RO-negative cells, positively selected for CCR7, that made up naive CD8 cells, with terminally differentiated effector memory CD45RA+ cells excluded. The data were produced by immunoSEQ multiplex PCR, yet TCRdb's version contains in-frame clones alone and is incomplete. The data hold about 2.1 million clones, with just over 90% observed a single time. This clonotype originated in a man aged 18 to 30 in good health. Some clones in this sample may be carry-over from other donors' samples. The sequencing sample was made of naive CD8+ T cells from PBMCs.

The CDR3 protein is CASKPENTGELFF. DNA of the CDR3: TGCGCCAGCAAGCCAGAGAACACCGGGGAGCTGTTTTTT. The chain carries TRBV5-1 and TRBJ2-2; no firm D call. V was shortened by 6 bases and J by 1 base, with 7 bases between the two germline ends. The CDR3 contains 13 residues. Germline CDR1 and CDR2: SGHRS and YFSETQ.